This record covers a single TCR beta chain. Its cognate antigen has yet to be identified. Base-call qualities are not available, and no considerably larger clone is one nucleotide away. TCRbeta CDR3 regions were amplified from genomic DNA by means of the immunoSEQ Assay, a bias-controlled multiplex PCR. In the source study's methods: The number of nucleated cells in each sample was estimated by amplification of reference gene primers within the assay. Sequence reads were collapsed and filtered to measure the absolute abundance of every unique TCRbeta CDR3 rearrangement. Productive Simpson clonality was computed per sample as the square root of Simpson's diversity index over productive rearrangements. TCRdb mirrors the immuneACCESS table, restricted to in-frame sequences. Some clones are absent from its copies; in checked studies, under half trace to an unresolved V gene, and the reason for the others is unknown. V and J calls and clone size come straight from that table; D and trimming were deduced from the DNA. In all, the sample holds roughly 250,000 clones, and about 90% of those were seen once. Roughly 3.7% of the sample goes to the ten largest clones.

This entry is derived from a study of blood T cell repertoires in COVID-19 (dated by TCRdb to about 2020). Some background on the complete study: Samples covering the acute and convalescent phases of COVID-19 were provided by collaborators in the United States, Italy and Spain. The prospective study material was composed of cDNA or gDNA derived from T cells, B-cell-depleted T cells, or PBMCs. Subjects who had been exposed to COVID-19, were actively infected with it, or had recovered from it provided the deeply sampled blood TCRbeta repertoires that made up the dataset. A freely available public database, intended as a resource for researchers studying the immune response to SARS-CoV-2, is where the repertoires were released. Samples were obtained from the ongoing ImmuneRACE study (first 160 participants) and from roughly 1,300 subjects provided by 6 global collaborators. Nearly every sample came with metadata listing a de-identified subject ID, COVID-19 status, age in years and sex. Where HLA class I and class II types were available, the types were taken from metadata supplied by the sample provider, not from assay-based typing.

The collaborating institutions used their own protocols to collect whole blood in K2EDTA tubes. For TCRbeta analysis, collaborators shipped samples as frozen whole blood, isolated PBMCs, or DNA extracted from either of those sample types. What the authors observed across the whole study: How much clinical and demographic metadata was included differed by source and by participant, and the metadata was provided uncurated.

The sample taken for sequencing was peripheral blood. The receptor was derived from a woman aged 40 to 50 with acute or convalescent COVID-19.

The CDR3 is CASSLQGWGTEAFF. The DNA sequence follows: TGCGCCAGCAGCTTACAGGGGTGGGGCACTGAAGCTTTCTTT. The V and J genes are TRBV5-1 and TRBJ1-1; 7 bases in the junction line up with TRBD1. Reading the germline V gene gives CDR1 SGHRS and CDR2 YFSETQ. After removal of 2 bases from V and 4 bases from J, the junction retains 5 bases not matched to a gene. The CDR3 has 14 amino acids, counting the end cysteine and phenylalanine. Solely the CDR3 DNA is kept, with 42 bases framed from the first base.